What follows are 13 T cell receptor beta chains derived from one specimen sequenced in a study of T cell clones after liver transplantation. TCRdb keeps only in-frame clones here, not all; method: immunoSEQ multiplex PCR. The sample holds 60,000 or so clones, around 75% seen once. The sample here was CD4+ T cells from blood, taken before liver transplant. The source is a human donor who received a liver transplant.

The chain has TRBV9 and TRBJ2-7; 8 bases are a match to TRBD1. CDR3 length equals 15 residues. The germline CDR1 and CDR2 sequences are SGDLS and YYNGEE. Trimming cost V 2 bases and J 3 bases; bases outside gene matches: 7. CDR3 bases: TGTGCCAGCAGCGTTGGCCCGGACAGGGACTACGAGCAGTACTTC. Its translation: CASSVGPDRDYEQYF.

The CDR3 coding sequence is TGTGCTAGTGGTTTAACTACGAACACCGGGGAGCTGTTTTTT. This codes for CASGLTTNTGELFF. The V and J genes are TRBV12-5 and TRBJ2-2; D gene uncertain. V shed 3 bases and J shed 0 bases, with 5 bases lying between them. This CDR3 is built from 14 residues. Germline V gene lookup returns CDR1 LGHNT and CDR2 FRNRAP.

The J gene is TRBJ2-7, the V gene TRBV28; TRBD1 agrees at 8 bases. J was trimmed by 2 bases and V by 5 bases; bases with no gene match: 5. The CDR3 runs to 14 residues. CDR1 is MDHEN and CDR2 is SYDVKM in the germline V gene. The CDR3 loop is CASSLGQAPYEQYF. CDR3 nucleotide sequence: TGTGCCAGCAGTCTGGGACAGGCTCCCTACGAGCAGTACTTC.

The gene calls are TRBV9 and TRBJ1-4; D is possibly TRBD1 (6 bases). Germline-derived CDR1 and CDR2 are SGDLS and YYNGEE. Trimming took off 3 bases at V and 0 bases at J, with 6 bases between the two ends. CDR3 length: 14 amino acids. The CDR3 region is CASSGQATNEKLFF. CDR3 DNA sequence: TGTGCCAGCAGCGGACAGGCAACTAATGAAAAACTGTTTTTT.

V and J are TRBV9 and TRBJ1-1, with 9 bases that match TRBD1. V lost 3 bases and J lost 3; bases outside the gene matches: 3. CDR1 is SGDLS and CDR2 is YYNGEE in the germline V gene. The CDR3 has 14 amino acids. The CDR3 DNA follows: TGTGCCAGCAGCGGCCGGGACAGGGACACTGAAGCTTTCTTT. Protein product: CASSGRDRDTEAFF.

This chain joins TRBV9 and TRBJ2-3, with 10 bases aligning to TRBD2. The CDR3 is 15 amino acids. Trimming at V came to 2 bases and at J to 0 bases, leaving 0 bases not matched to a gene. Germline V CDR1 and CDR2: SGDLS, YYNGEE. CDR3 nucleotide sequence: TGTGCCAGCAGCGTTAGCGGGGGGAGCACAGATACGCAGTATTTT. It translates to CASSVSGGSTDTQYF. The full variable domain, rest sourced from reference TRBV9 and TRBJ2-3, is DSGVTQTPKHLITATGQRVTLRCSPRSGDLSVYWYQQSLDQGLQFLIQYYNGEERAKGNILERFSAQQFPDLHSELNLSSLELGDSALYFCASSVSGGSTDTQYFGPGTRLTVL.

J is TRBJ2-3 and V is TRBV29-1, with no clear D. Per germline, CDR1 SQVTM and CDR2 ANQGSEA. The length of the CDR3 is 15 residues. V lost 5 bases to trimming and J lost 2 bases, with 17 bases between them. The chain's CDR3 is CSVTGSPLNTDTQYF. CDR3 in DNA: TGCAGCGTTACCGGGTCCCCATTAAACACAGATACGCAGTATTTT.

This clone appeared once. The V and J genes are TRBV5-4 and TRBJ2-3; the match to TRBD1 covers 7 bases. Germline V gene sequence: CDR1 SGHNT, CDR2 YYREEE (reference sequence). V shed 2 bases, J shed 8 bases, and the junction held 2 bases outside the gene matches. The CDR3 contains 12 residues. The CDR3 DNA reads as TGTGCCAGCAGCTTTCACAGGGGTACGCAGTATTTT. This translates into CASSFHRGTQYF.

V gene TRBV6-5 combines with J gene TRBJ2-7; D is undetermined. Germline CDR1 MNHEY, CDR2 SVGAGI. There are 14 residues in the CDR3. The ends were cut back, 0 bases at V and 2 bases at J, with 8 bases in the middle. The chain's CDR3 is CASSYSKRTYEQYF. The CDR3, as DNA: TGTGCCAGCAGTTACTCGAAGAGAACCTACGAGCAGTACTTC.

This clone was observed a handful of times. In DNA, the CDR3 is TGTGCCAGCAGTCGGGACACTTCCTACGAGCAGTACTTC. This sequence encodes CASSRDTSYEQYF. V is TRBV2 and J is TRBJ2-7, with D possibly being TRBD1 (6 bases). CDR1 and CDR2 from the germline V gene are SNHLY and FYNNEI. The CDR3 runs 13 residues. The V and J ends lost 5 bases and 1 base respectively, with 9 bases between them. Full variable domain (rest looked up from reference TRBV2 and TRBJ2-7): EPEVTQTPSHQVTQMGQEVILRCVPISNHLYFYWYRQILGQKVEFLVSFYNNEISEKSEIFDDQFSVERPDGSNFTLKIRSTKLEDSAMYFCASSRDTSYEQYFGPGTRLTVT.

Only a few counts were recorded for this clone. CDR3 in amino acids: CASTIMGQYGYTF. DNA for the CDR3: TGTGCCAGCACCATCATGGGGCAGTATGGCTACACCTTC. V gene TRBV28 combines with J gene TRBJ1-2; possible D gene TRBD1, 5 bases. V was shortened by 7 bases and J by 5 bases, with 14 bases between the two germline ends. CDR3 length: 13 amino acids. Germline assignment: CDR1 MDHEN and CDR2 SYDVKM.

This clone was seen a handful of times. The gene calls are TRBV6-1 and TRBJ2-2; 11 bases are shared with TRBD1. CDR1 and CDR2 from the germline V gene are MNHNS and SASEGT. V dropped 11 bases and J dropped 7; count of bases not matched to a gene: 12. There are 15 residues in the CDR3. The CDR3 loop is CALWAGQGAIGELFF. CDR3 bases: TGTGCCTTATGGGCTGGACAGGGGGCGATCGGGGAGCTGTTTTTT.

This sequence joins TRBV11-3 and TRBJ2-5; D remains unclear. The CDR3 runs to 15 residues. The germline V gene has CDR1 SGHNT and CDR2 YENEEA. V was clipped by 4 bases and J by 0 bases, with 12 bases between them. CDR3 nucleotides: TGTGCCAGCAGCTCCCCTGTTGAGTACCAAGAGACCCAGTACTTC. This sequence encodes CASSSPVEYQETQYF.